Below, 2 T cell receptor beta chains from the same sample are listed, as sequenced in a study of T cell responses to AZD1222 COVID-19 vaccine. Generated by immunoSEQ multiplex PCR, the TCRdb table keeps only in-frame clones and is missing some. This sample yields fewer than 200,000 clones, of which around 88% are seen a single time; around a tenth belongs to the top ten. The material was peripheral blood, obtained 28 days after the second AZD1222 dose. Every receptor here comes from an adult who received the AZD1222 COVID-19 vaccine.

The rearrangement links TRBV7-2 to TRBJ2-5; the D gene is possibly TRBD1 (6 bases). The CDR3 runs to 14 residues. Between the trimmed V and J ends, which lost 3 bases and 5 bases, there was a span of 13 bases. Germline CDR1 reads SGHTA; CDR2 reads FQGNSA. CDR3 nucleotide sequence: TGTGCCAGCAGCTTCCAACAGGGCGCGGAGACCCAGTACTTC. It specifies CASSFQQGAETQYF.

This chain connects TRBV5-1 to TRBJ1-6, with no clear D. CDR3 length: 14 amino acids. V gave up 0 bases and J gave up 10 bases, with 11 bases separating them. Germline CDR1 reads SGHRS; CDR2 reads YFSETQ. The CDR3 protein is CASSLEGSESPLHF. The CDR3 DNA reads TGCGCCAGCAGCTTGGAGGGTTCTGAATCACCCCTCCACTTT.